The 19 T cell receptor beta chains presented below share a single source sample, sequenced in a study of T cell repertoires in cytomegalovirus infection (dated by TCRdb to the late 2010s). TCRdb names Illumina HiSeq 1500 as the instrument used. The public reads were quality trimmed at Q25 with fastp and then assembled into clones with MiXCR by TCRdb, keeping productive beta chains. Rows are combined by CDR3 protein, so each entry shows the most common genes and DNA. This sample lists approximately 180,000 distinct CDR3 sequences; roughly 19% were detected once. Around 3.1% of the sample goes to the ten largest clones. Sequenced input: PBMCs. The receptor source for this set is a human donor in good health (CMV status not recorded). Some clones in this sample may be carry-over from other donors' samples.

This clonotype showed up just a few times. The chain uses TRBV7-2 and TRBJ2-1; weak D call: TRBD1 (6 bases). The length of the CDR3 is 16 residues. V was shortened by 5 bases and J by 5 bases, with 19 bases between the two germline ends. Germline V gives CDR1 SGHTA, CDR2 FQGNSA. The CDR3 protein is CASSPKTGSNDNEQFF. For the CDR3, the DNA is TGTGCCAGCAGCCCGAAGACAGGCAGTAACGACAATGAGCAGTTCTTC.

This clonotype has a handful of counts. V gene TRBV2 combines with J gene TRBJ1-2; 10 nucleotides align to TRBD1. The length of the CDR3 is 15 residues. The J segment lost 2 bases and the V segment lost 7 bases, leaving 7 bases of the junction unmatched. Per the germline V gene, CDR1 is SNHLY and CDR2 is FYNNEI. The CDR3 bases are TGTGCCAGCAAGGGGACAGGGGCCAGGAACTATGGCTACACCTTC. This codes for CASKGTGARNYGYTF.

This clonotype was counted a few times. The V and J genes are TRBV7-9 and TRBJ1-1; the D is unclear. Per germline, CDR1 SEHNR and CDR2 FQNEAQ (reference sequence). V dropped 0 bases and J dropped 5 bases, with 4 bases sitting between them. The CDR3 spans 12 residues. In DNA form, the CDR3 reads TGTGCCAGCAGCTTAGCCCAGACTGAAGCTTTCTTT. Translating gives CASSLAQTEAFF.

V is TRBV29-1 and J is TRBJ2-2; no definite D call. The V gene's germline CDR1 is SQVTM and CDR2 ANQGSEA. The CDR3 covers 15 residues. V dropped 4 bases and J dropped 0 bases, with 12 bases sitting between them. In nucleotides, the CDR3 is TGCAGCGTTGCGGAAGCCCTAACGAACACCGGGGAGCTGTTTTTT. This sequence encodes CSVAEALTNTGELFF.

The chain carries TRBV7-2 and TRBJ1-5; possible D gene TRBD1, 5 bases. Deletions cut 1 base from V and 0 bases from J, with 7 bases between. The germline V gene has CDR1 SGHTA and CDR2 FQGNSA. CDR3 size: 15 residues. CDR3 nucleotide sequence: TGTGCCAGCAGCTTAGAGGACATTAGCAATCAGCCCCAGCATTTT. Amino acids: CASSLEDISNQPQHF.

This clonotype came up many times. The chain uses TRBV7-6 and TRBJ2-1; 7 bases agree with TRBD1. J lost 5 bases, V lost 3 bases, and 7 bases had no gene match. The length of the CDR3 is 15 residues. Germline V gene lookup returns CDR1 SGHVS and CDR2 FNYEAQ. The CDR3 sequence: CASSFMGQRDNEQFF. The CDR3 DNA follows: TGTGCCAGCAGCTTTATGGGACAGCGAGACAATGAGCAGTTCTTC.

This chain connects TRBV4-3 to TRBJ2-7, with 7 bases that match TRBD1. V lost 0 bases, J lost 8 bases, and 13 bases stayed unmatched. Germline loops: CDR1 LGHNA, CDR2 YSLEER. This CDR3 is built from 16 residues. The CDR3 DNA reads TGCGCCAGCAGCCAAGATAACCGGCAACAGGGGTCCAAGCAGTACTTC. Translated, it gives CASSQDNRQQGSKQYF.

This clonotype has a handful of counts. The rearrangement joins TRBV11-2 to TRBJ2-7; TRBD2 might be the D (7 bases). CDR3 size: 14 residues. Looked up from germline, CDR1 is SGHAT and CDR2 is FQNNGV. The V gene lost 3 bases and the J gene lost 4 bases, with 13 bases spanning the gap. CDR3 sequence reads: CASSFGGGRYEQYF. CDR3 nucleotides: TGTGCCAGCAGCTTTGGGGGGGGCAGATACGAGCAGTACTTC.

The table lists this clonotype with many counts. The genes are TRBV7-2 and TRBJ1-1, with D unclear. The germline gives CDR1 SGHTA, CDR2 FQGNSA. The V and J ends lost 5 bases and 0 bases respectively, with 4 bases between them. This CDR3 spans 12 amino acids. The CDR3 spells CASSALNTEAFF. CDR3 DNA: TGTGCCAGCAGCGCTCTGAACACTGAAGCTTTCTTT.

This clonotype came up a few times. This chain links TRBV11-3 with TRBJ2-5; tentative D call: TRBD2 (5 bases). The V end lost 5 bases, the J end lost 5 bases, and 15 bases lay between the germline ends. CDR1 SGHNT and CDR2 YENEEA come from the germline V gene. This CDR3 contains 14 residues. The CDR3: CASSRRAERETQYF. CDR3 DNA sequence: TGTGCCAGCAGCCGACGAGCGGAACGGGAGACCCAGTACTTC.

In its sample, this clonotype was seen a few times. This chain links TRBV20-1 with TRBJ2-3; no clear D gene. The CDR3 totals 11 residues. In germline, CDR1 is DFQATT, CDR2 SNEGSKA (reference sequence). Trimming left V 3 bases short and J 3 bases short, with 4 bases between. In nucleotides, the CDR3 is TGCAGTGCTAGTGAAACAGATACGCAGTATTTT. This gives the protein CSASETDTQYF.

Ten or more counts support this clonotype. The chain links TRBV7-8 to TRBJ2-2; a possible D gene is TRBD2 (5 bases). Trimming removed 8 bases from V and 1 base from J, with 8 bases in between. The CDR3 covers 13 residues. Germline loops: CDR1 SGHVS, CDR2 FQNEAQ. CDR3 sequence (DNA): TGTGCCAGCCGGGCGGGGAACACCGGGGAGCTGTTTTTT. Translation gives CASRAGNTGELFF.

This clonotype was observed many times. This chain joins TRBV7-2 and TRBJ2-7; TRBD1 is a possible D gene (6 bases). Germline loops: CDR1 SGHTA, CDR2 FQGNSA. This CDR3 is 14 amino acids long. The V gene lost 3 bases and the J gene lost 3 bases, with 12 bases spanning the gap. The CDR3 sequence: CASSFLGDIYEQYF. CDR3 nucleotide sequence: TGTGCCAGCAGCTTCTTAGGGGACATCTACGAGCAGTACTTC.

This clonotype was detected a few times. The CDR3 sequence: CASSPPHGGSNYGYTF. The CDR3 DNA reads as TGTGCCAGCAGTCCCCCGCACGGGGGCTCTAACTATGGCTACACCTTC. The chain employs TRBV28 and TRBJ1-2, with a weak D call TRBD1 (6 bases). CDR1 MDHEN and CDR2 SYDVKM come from the germline V gene. Trimming pared 5 bases from V and 0 bases from J, leaving 16 bases between. The CDR3 has 16 residues.

This clonotype showed up just a few times. The V call is TRBV15, the J call TRBJ1-2; possibly TRBD1 for D (5 bases). V lost 0 bases and J lost 5, with 13 bases in between. Germline CDR1 and CDR2: LNHNV and YYDKDF (reference sequence). The CDR3 length is 15 residues. The DNA of the CDR3 is TGTGCCACCAGCAGAGAAGGCTCAGGGAATTATGGCTACACCTTC. Its protein product is CATSREGSGNYGYTF.

The chain uses TRBV14 and TRBJ2-7; a weak D match, TRBD1 (5 bases). Germline V gene lookup returns CDR1 SGHDN and CDR2 FVKESK. V was cut by 3 bases and J by 6 bases, with 15 bases left in between. The CDR3 consists of 14 residues. The CDR3 spells CASSQFGRAGEQYF. As DNA, the CDR3 is TGTGCCAGCAGCCAGTTCGGCAGGGCTGGCGAGCAGTACTTC.

This clonotype occurred many times. The CDR3 here is CASSLGESNQPQHF. The CDR3 DNA is TGTGCCAGCAGCTTAGGGGAGAGCAATCAGCCCCAGCATTTT. The chain couples TRBV7-8 to TRBJ1-5; no reliable D call. The CDR3 has 14 residues. V was clipped by 1 base and J by 1 base, with 5 bases between them. CDR1 is SGHVS and CDR2 is FQNEAQ in the germline V gene. The complete variable domain, with remaining parts taken from reference TRBV7-8 and TRBJ1-5, reads GAGVSQSPRYKVAKRGQDVALRCDPISGHVSLFWYQQALGQGPEFLTYFQNEAQLDKSGLPSDRFFAERPEGSVSTLKIQRTQQEDSAVYLCASSLGESNQPQHFGDGTRLSIL.

This clonotype was picked up one time. The chain employs TRBV5-4 and TRBJ1-2; 10 bases match TRBD1. Germline assignment: CDR1 SGHNT and CDR2 YYREEE (reference sequence). This CDR3 has 14 residues. J lost 10 bases, V lost 3 bases, and 9 bases had no gene match. The CDR3 reads CASSSGTGVMDYTF. The CDR3 nucleotides are TGTGCCAGCAGCTCTGGGACAGGGGTTATGGACTACACCTTC.

In its sample, this clonotype was seen a few times. The J gene is TRBJ2-1, the V gene TRBV28; a possible D gene is TRBD1 (6 bases). There are 14 residues in the CDR3. The germline gives CDR1 MDHEN, CDR2 SYDVKM. With 7 bases removed from V and 4 bases from J, the gap between germline ends came to 14 bases. DNA of the CDR3: TGTGCCAGCACCGTCGTAGGGGGTTACAATGAGCAGTTCTTC. It translates to CASTVVGGYNEQFF. The whole variable domain, remainder taken from reference TRBV28 and TRBJ2-1, is DVKVTQSSRYLVKRTGEKVFLECVQDMDHENMFWYRQDPGLGLRLIYFSYDVKMKEKGDIPEGYSVSREKKERFSLILESASTNQTSMYLCASTVVGGYNEQFFGPGTRLTVL.